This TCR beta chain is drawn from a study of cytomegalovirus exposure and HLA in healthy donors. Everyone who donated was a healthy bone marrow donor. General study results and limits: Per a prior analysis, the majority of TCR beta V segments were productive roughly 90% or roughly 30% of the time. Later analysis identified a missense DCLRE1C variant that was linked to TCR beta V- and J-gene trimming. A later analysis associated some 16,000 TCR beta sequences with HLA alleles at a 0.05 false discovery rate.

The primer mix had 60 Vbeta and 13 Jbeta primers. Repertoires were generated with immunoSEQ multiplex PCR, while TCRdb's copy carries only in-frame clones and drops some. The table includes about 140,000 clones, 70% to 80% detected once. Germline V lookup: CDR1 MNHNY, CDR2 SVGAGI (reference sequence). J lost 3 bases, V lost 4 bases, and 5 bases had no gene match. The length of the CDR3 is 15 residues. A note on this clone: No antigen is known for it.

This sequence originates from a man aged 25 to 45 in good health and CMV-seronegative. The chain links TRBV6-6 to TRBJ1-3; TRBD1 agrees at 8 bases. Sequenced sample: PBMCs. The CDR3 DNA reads TGTGCCAGCAGTTTAACAGGGGGGCATGGAAACACCATATATTTT. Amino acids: CASSLTGGHGNTIYF.